This T cell receptor (beta chain) stems from a study of Graves' ophthalmopathy and Graves' hyperthyroidism (dated by TCRdb to the late 2010s). Concerning the study at large: Peripheral blood was collected before any treatment was given, at the time of initial diagnosis. To tell Graves' ophthalmopathy apart from Graves' hyperthyroidism, and to predict which patients would progress to ophthalmopathy, the study relied on TCR beta repertoire signatures. For independent validation, a separate cohort was made up of around 19 hyperthyroidism patients plus 17 patients who later progressed from hyperthyroidism to ophthalmopathy. In total, over 130 blood samples were TCR-sequenced: 43 ophthalmopathy, about 75 hyperthyroidism and roughly 17 hyperthyroidism-to-ophthalmopathy patients. Following sampling, methimazole starting at 30 mg daily was administered to hyperthyroidism patients, and high-dose intravenous methylprednisolone was administered to ophthalmopathy patients. To explore V-J signatures that distinguish ophthalmopathy from hyperthyroidism, a discovery set of 100 patients was enrolled, made up of around 44 with ophthalmopathy and around 57 with stable hyperthyroidism. In several hyperthyroidism patients, the T-cell repertoires found in thyroid tissue were compared with those found in blood. The paper's findings and limits, for the study overall: No statistical method was used to set the sample size in advance, and the investigators knew which group each participant was assigned to. Ophthalmopathy was separated from stable hyperthyroidism by the 13-signature model with roughly 90% sensitivity and about 81% specificity in cross-validation and with 80%/75% in the test set. In validation, the model predicted ophthalmopathy progression with 70.59% sensitivity and roughly 72% specificity; some twelve predicted patients were CT-confirmed with GO in a median of roughly 6.8 months. Most of the expanded thyroid clonotypes with a frequency above 0.001 were also detected in blood, and it was suggested that the thyroid immune response may be reflected by blood repertoires.

For repertoire sequencing, TCR beta CDR3 regions were amplified from RNA transcripts. The first round was an RT-PCR using HTBI primers with the Qiagen OneStep RT-PCR kit, and this first round was followed by a second-round multiplex PCR, then size selection and purification. Sequencing of the libraries was carried out on an Illumina HiSeq2000 in paired-end mode with 100 bp reads. In the original analysis: Reads were processed with SOAPnuke, discarding reads with adapters, uncalled bases, mean Phred below 15, or no exact constant-primer or identifier match. High-quality paired reads were merged with COPE v1.2.5. Unique nucleotide sequences were defined as clonotypes and aligned to IMGT TRB V, D and J references using MiTCR v1.1. Analysis was restricted to V-J combinations with a frequency above 0.0001, which covered 99.2% of repertoires. For each V-J combination, a TCR clonal expansion and chaos score was defined as F50 clonal expansion divided by the chaos observed in the TCRdist matrix. Features were reduced by Welch's t-statistics and random forest to 10 to 15 V-J combinations, which fed a naive Bayes classifier. The similarity between thyroid and blood repertoires was quantified using the Morisita-Horn index. TCRdb handled the public reads itself, with Q25 trimming in fastp and clone calling in MiXCR, and kept productive beta chains. Each CDR3 protein appears once, grouped with its most common genes and DNA. These V and J calls rely on TCRdb rather than the paper's analysis. In this sample the table shows hundreds of thousands of distinct CDR3 sequences, about two fifths of which occur a single time. The ten largest clonotypes hold under 3.5% of the sample.

Notes on this clonotype: Its antigen has not been determined. A read error may be the cause here, since a much bigger clone is one base away.

Ophthalmopathy patients were characterized by moderately to severely active disease, a Clinical Activity Score of at least 3, a NOSPECS grade of at least 4, and a disease duration under 3 months. Patients with other autoimmune diseases, uncontrolled infections, pregnancy or lactation were excluded. Diagnosis relied on clinical symptoms, serum thyroxine, TRAb, thyroid ultrasound and orbital computed tomography. Using Ficoll-Paque density gradient centrifugation, PBMCs were isolated from 10 ml of fresh peripheral blood. Total RNA was extracted with Trizol reagent and quality-checked on an Agilent 2100 Bioanalyzer. The material sequenced was peripheral blood. This sequence was found in an adult man with Graves' ophthalmopathy.

The CDR3 has the sequence CASSLPLRAGNTVYF. The nucleotide sequence is given as TGTGCCAGCAGTTTACCCCTCCGGGCCGGAAACACCGTATATTTT. The sequence links TRBV6-4 to TRBJ1-3; the D gene lacks a confident call. The germline V gene provides CDR1 MRHNA and CDR2 SNTAGT. Reading from cysteine to phenylalanine, the CDR3 counts 15 amino acids. The kept DNA is CDR3 alone, 45 bases in frame from the first base.